This T cell receptor (beta chain) was identified during a study of OX40 agonist ivuxolimab in advanced cancers. Looking at the study overall: Partial responses were achieved by three patients, of whom one had hepatocellular carcinoma and two had cutaneous melanoma.

Data came from immunoSEQ multiplex PCR; TCRdb stores just in-frame clones and leaves some out. The profile shows 85,000 to 95,000 clones, about 91% of them singletons. The sequenced sample was CD4+ or CD8+ T cells sorted from blood, obtained in a trial of the OX40 agonist ivuxolimab. The receptor comes from an adult with an advanced solid tumor such as melanoma, head and neck, liver or kidney cancer.

This chain's CDR3 is CASSSGQEVTQYF. CDR3 nucleotides: TGTGCCAGCAGTTCAGGACAGGAAGTGACCCAGTACTTC. The V gene is TRBV28, the J gene TRBJ2-5; 7 bases map to TRBD1. The germline V gene has CDR1 MDHEN and CDR2 SYDVKM. The trim removed 4 bases at V and 7 bases at J, leaving 6 bases unmatched. This CDR3 has 13 residues.